A selection of T cell receptor beta chains follows, all from one sample in a study of blood T cell repertoires in COVID-19. Assay: immunoSEQ multiplex PCR; the TCRdb copy retains only in-frame clones and omits some. The sample lists about 400,000 clones; approximately 86% were seen once. The sample consisted of PBMCs or T cells enriched from blood (not recorded which). All receptors derive from a woman aged 40 to 50 with acute COVID-19. Each CDR3 is given with its conserved first and last residue. The D gene is left open where the match is weak.

>TRBJ1-2|TRBV6-1|.
TGTGCCAGCAGTGAAGGGCCGCTTGGCTACACCTTC
CASSEGPLGYTF
>TRBJ1-1|TRBV7-9|.
TGTGCCAGCAGCTTACGGGGATCGGGGATAGACACTGAAGCTTTCTTT
CASSLRGSGIDTEAFF
>TRBJ2-2|TRBV5-1|TRBD2
TGCGCCAGCAGCCCGGGGGGGGACACCGGGGAGCTGTTTTTT
CASSPGGDTGELFF
>TRBJ2-7|TRBV18|TRBD2
TGTGCCAGCTCAGGGACTAGCGGGGACGCCTACGAGCAGTACTTC
CASSGTSGDAYEQYF
>TRBJ2-3|TRBV24-1|TRBD2
TGTGCCACCAGTGATACGGGACTAGCGGGGGGTTCTGATACGCAGTATTTT
CATSDTGLAGGSDTQYF
>TRBJ1-2|TRBV21-1|.
TGTGCCAGCAGCCCTTCTACCTCTAACTATGGCTACACCTTC
CASSPSTSNYGYTF
>TRBJ2-7|TRBV27|.
TGTGCCAGCAGTTTAGTTGAGGGTTTCCACGAGCAGTACTTC
CASSLVEGFHEQYF
>TRBJ2-3|TRBV4-2|.
TGTGCCAGCAGCCTCAGGACGGTAGTGGACTCCACAGATACGCAGTATTTT
CASSLRTVVDSTDTQYF
>TRBJ1-3|TRBV19|.
TGTGCCAGTAGTATAGCGTGGCGGACAATGCGAAACACCATATATTTT
CASSIAWRTMRNTIYF
>TRBJ1-2|TRBV5-6|.
TGTGCCAGCAGCTTGGACAGAATACTCTATGGCTACACCTTC
CASSLDRILYGYTF
>TRBJ1-5|TRBV19|.
TGTGCCAGTAGATGGGGTACAGGGTTTCAGCCCCAGCATTTT
CASRWGTGFQPQHF
>TRBJ1-5|TRBV19|.
TGTGCCAGTAGGAGAGAGTGGAATCAGCCCCAGCATTTT
CASRREWNQPQHF
>TRBJ2-7|TRBV12-3/TRBV12-4|.
TGTGCCAGCAGTTTATACTCCGGGGAGCAGTACTTC
CASSLYSGEQYF
>TRBJ2-5|TRBV30|TRBD1
TGTGCCTGGAGGAGGACAGGGCAAGAGACCCAGTACTTC
CAWRRTGQETQYF
>TRBJ1-1|TRBV29-1|.
TGCAGCGTTGTCGGGGTGAACACTGAAGCTTTCTTT
CSVVGVNTEAFF
>TRBJ2-1|TRBV20-1|.
TGCAGTGCTAGGGGCCCGCCGCAGTTCTTC
CSARGPPQFF
>TRBJ2-3|TRBV11-2|TRBD2
TGTGCCAGCAGCTTAATGCCTCACGGGGGGTTAACAGATACGCAGTATTTT
CASSLMPHGGLTDTQYF